The 2 T cell receptor beta chains below were found in one sample sequenced in a study of regulatory T cells in long-lasting Graves disease. The time point: newly diagnosed GD, antithyroid drugs for less than 3 months. TCR sequences were obtained from RNA taken from PBMCs. Arm-PCR with iRepertoire HTBI primers amplified the CDR3 regions for these TCR beta libraries. TCRdb passed the multiplex PCR reads through MiXCR, listing each CDR3 protein once. This table holds 400,000 to 500,000 distinct CDR3 sequences, 15% found once. The sample was also linked to a second study, of T cells in Graves' hyperthyroidism and ophthalmopathy.

The sample consisted of peripheral blood mononuclear cells (PBMCs), taken at new diagnosis, from a patient treated with antithyroid drugs. Source of these receptors: a woman younger than 45 with Graves disease.

V gene TRBV10-2 combines with J gene TRBJ2-5; D gene uncertain. CDR3 size: 15 residues. The V gene lost 2 bases and the J gene lost 7 bases, with 17 bases spanning the gap. From germline, CDR1 is WSHSY and CDR2 SAAADI. The CDR3 DNA sequence: TGCGCCAGCAGTGAGGGTACCATAGGTCCTGTGACCCAGTACTTC. Its translation is CASSEGTIGPVTQYF.

The gene calls are TRBV5-1 and TRBJ1-6, with D tentatively TRBD1 (5 bases). The germline V gene encodes CDR1 SGHRS and CDR2 YFSETQ. The V and J ends lost 7 bases and 5 bases respectively, with 19 bases between them. CDR3 length: 16 amino acids. CDR3 DNA sequence: TGCGCCAGCGGTCCTGGTACAGGTCTCAATAATTCACCCCTCCACTTT. It is translated as CASGPGTGLNNSPLHF.